This T cell receptor (beta chain) was identified in a study of cytomegalovirus exposure and HLA in healthy donors. Study-level information: A prior study identified approximately 120 million unique TCR beta sequences from 150 million to 200 million T cells.

Study-wide results and caveats: Some 150 TCR beta chains were listed as cytomegalovirus-associated. Versus the roughly 700-donor mean, an Asian-associated ancestry cluster reportedly showed fewer N-insertions in a later analysis. Available immune exposure information covered CMV serostatus only.

Amplification used 60 Vbeta primers and 13 Jbeta primers. The repertoire was sequenced with immunoSEQ multiplex PCR; TCRdb's copy has only in-frame clones and lacks some. The sample has 130,000 to 150,000 clones, over 70% seen once. This clone occurred a few times. The antigen remains unidentified. The material sequenced was PBMCs. The receptor was isolated from a woman in her forties in good health and CMV-seronegative.

CDR3 loop: CAISGELGQGGTEAFF. The CDR3 region has the DNA TGTGCCATCAGTGGGGAATTGGGACAGGGGGGCACTGAAGCTTTCTTT. This chain uses TRBV10-3 with TRBJ1-1; TRBD1 agrees at 11 bases. The CDR3 loop spans 16 amino acids. Trimming removed 4 bases from V and 4 bases from J; junction bases left unmatched: 8. Germline CDR1 is ENHRY and CDR2 is SYGVKD.